This T cell receptor (beta chain) appears in the sequencing data of a study of cytomegalovirus exposure and HLA in healthy donors. Study outcomes and limitations: In an earlier analysis, about 90% or about 30%: the productive usage of most TCR beta V segments.

The PCR made use of 60 Vbeta and 13 Jbeta primers. The data were produced by immunoSEQ multiplex PCR, yet TCRdb's version contains in-frame clones alone and is incomplete. Of roughly 96,000 clones in the sample, 65% to 75% are singletons; the top ten hold roughly 3%. The germline V gene has CDR1 MGHRA and CDR2 YSYEKL. This CDR3 spans 15 amino acids. The ends were cut back, 1 base at V and 2 bases at J, with 11 bases in the middle. In the case of this clone: Its target is unknown.

The rearrangement links TRBV4-1 to TRBJ1-1; D possibly corresponds to TRBD1 (5 bases). The sample comprised PBMCs. The receptor was isolated from a female donor in good health and CMV-seropositive. The CDR3 sequence is CASSQGLQENTEAFF. As DNA, the CDR3 is TGCGCCAGCAGCCAAGGTCTACAGGAAAACACTGAAGCTTTCTTT.